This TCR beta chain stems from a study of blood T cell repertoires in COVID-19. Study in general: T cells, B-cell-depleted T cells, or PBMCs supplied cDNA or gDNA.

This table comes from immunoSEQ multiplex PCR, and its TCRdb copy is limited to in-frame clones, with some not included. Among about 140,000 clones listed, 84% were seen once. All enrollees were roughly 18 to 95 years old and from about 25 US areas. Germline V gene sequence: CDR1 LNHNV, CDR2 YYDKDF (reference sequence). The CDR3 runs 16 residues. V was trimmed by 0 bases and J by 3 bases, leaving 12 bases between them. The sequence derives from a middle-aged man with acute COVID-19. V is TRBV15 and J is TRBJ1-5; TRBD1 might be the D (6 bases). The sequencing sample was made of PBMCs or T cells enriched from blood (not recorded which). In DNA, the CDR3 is TGTGCCACCAGCAGAGATTTTGACAGGATCAATCAGCCCCAGCATTTT. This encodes CATSRDFDRINQPQHF.